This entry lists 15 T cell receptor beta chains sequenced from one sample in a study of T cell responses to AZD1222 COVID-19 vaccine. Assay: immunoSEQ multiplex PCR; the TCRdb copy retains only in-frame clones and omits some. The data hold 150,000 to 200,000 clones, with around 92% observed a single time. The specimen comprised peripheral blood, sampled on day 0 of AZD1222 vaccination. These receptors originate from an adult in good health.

The CDR3 is CSVVTSGSPVDEQFF. CDR3 nucleotide sequence: TGCAGCGTTGTCACTAGCGGGAGCCCTGTCGATGAGCAGTTCTTC. The rearrangement joins TRBV29-1 to TRBJ2-1, with 11 bases that match TRBD2. This CDR3 spans 15 amino acids. Germline CDR1 is SQVTM and CDR2 is ANQGSEA. After removal of 4 bases from V and 8 bases from J, the junction contained 10 bases not matched to a gene.

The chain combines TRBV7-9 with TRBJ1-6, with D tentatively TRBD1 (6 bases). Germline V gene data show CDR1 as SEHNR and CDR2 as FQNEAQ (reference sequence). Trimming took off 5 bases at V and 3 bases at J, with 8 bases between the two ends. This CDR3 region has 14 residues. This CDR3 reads CASSPDSYNSPLHF. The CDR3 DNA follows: TGTGCCAGCAGCCCGGACAGCTATAATTCACCCCTCCACTTT. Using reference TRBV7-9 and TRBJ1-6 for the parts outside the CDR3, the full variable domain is DTGVSQNPRHKITKRGQNVTFRCDPISEHNRLYWYRQTLGQGPEFLTYFQNEAQLEKSRLLSDRFSAERPKGSFSTLEIQRTEQGDSAMYLCASSPDSYNSPLHFGNGTRLTVT.

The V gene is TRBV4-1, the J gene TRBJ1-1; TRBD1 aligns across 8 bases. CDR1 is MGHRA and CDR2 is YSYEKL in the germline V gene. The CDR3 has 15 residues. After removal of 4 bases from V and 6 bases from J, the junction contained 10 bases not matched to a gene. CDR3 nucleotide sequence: TGCGCCAGCAGCCCGGACAGGGTTTCGGCTCCTGAAGCTTTCTTT. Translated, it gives CASSPDRVSAPEAFF.

In nucleotides, the CDR3 is TGTGCCAGCAGTTTTGTATCGCAGGGGGCGCTCGGAAACACCATATATTTT. Residues: CASSFVSQGALGNTIYF. The rearrangement joins TRBV28 to TRBJ1-3, with 8 nucleotides matching TRBD1. The CDR3 is 17 residues long. Unmatched junction bases numbered 11, after V lost 3 bases and J lost 4 bases. From germline, CDR1 is MDHEN and CDR2 SYDVKM.

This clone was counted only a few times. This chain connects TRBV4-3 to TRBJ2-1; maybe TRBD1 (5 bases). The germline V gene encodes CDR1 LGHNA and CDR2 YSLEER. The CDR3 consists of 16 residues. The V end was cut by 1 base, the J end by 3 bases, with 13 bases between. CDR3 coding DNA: TGCGCCAGCAGCCAAGTCCCCCAGGGTGGCTACAATGAGCAGTTCTTC. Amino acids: CASSQVPQGGYNEQFF.

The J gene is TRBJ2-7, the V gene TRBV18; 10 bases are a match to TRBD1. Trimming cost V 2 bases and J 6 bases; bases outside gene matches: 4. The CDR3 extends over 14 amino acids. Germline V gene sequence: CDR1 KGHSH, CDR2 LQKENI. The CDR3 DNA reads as TGTGCCAGCTCACCAGCCGGGACAGGGGTCGAGCAGTACTTC. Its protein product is CASSPAGTGVEQYF. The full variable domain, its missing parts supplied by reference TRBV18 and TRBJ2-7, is NAGVMQNPRHLVRRRGQEARLRCSPMKGHSHVYWYRQLPEEGLKFMVYLQKENIIDESGMPKERFSAEFPKEGPSILRIQQVVRGDSAAYFCASSPAGTGVEQYFGPGTRLTVT.

CDR3 bases: TGTGCCAGCAGCTTGGCGGGACTAGCCCCCACCGGGGAGCTGTTTTTT. Its protein is CASSLAGLAPTGELFF. The rearrangement links TRBV5-4 to TRBJ2-2; 9 positions match TRBD2. Germline V lookup: CDR1 SGHNT, CDR2 YYREEE (reference sequence). V lost 0 bases, J lost 4 bases, and 4 bases stayed unmatched. The CDR3 length is 16 residues.

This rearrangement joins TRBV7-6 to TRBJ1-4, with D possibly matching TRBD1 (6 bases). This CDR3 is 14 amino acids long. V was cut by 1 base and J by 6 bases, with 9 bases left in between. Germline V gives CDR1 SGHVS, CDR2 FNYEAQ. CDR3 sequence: CASSLEGGHEKLFF. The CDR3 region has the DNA TGTGCCAGCAGCTTAGAAGGGGGACATGAAAAACTGTTTTTT.

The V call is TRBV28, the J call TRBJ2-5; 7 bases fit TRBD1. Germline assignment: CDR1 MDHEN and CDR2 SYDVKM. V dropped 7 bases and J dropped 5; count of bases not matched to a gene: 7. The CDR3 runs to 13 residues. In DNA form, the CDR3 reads TGTGCCAGCATACAGGGGTTTGCGGAGACCCAGTACTTC. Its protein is CASIQGFAETQYF.

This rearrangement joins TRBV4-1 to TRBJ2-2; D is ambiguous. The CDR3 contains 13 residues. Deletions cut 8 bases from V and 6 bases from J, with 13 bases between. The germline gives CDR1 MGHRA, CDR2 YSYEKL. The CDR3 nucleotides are TGCGCCAGCGGCAGGTCTAATCCCGGGGAGCTGTTTTTT. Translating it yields CASGRSNPGELFF.

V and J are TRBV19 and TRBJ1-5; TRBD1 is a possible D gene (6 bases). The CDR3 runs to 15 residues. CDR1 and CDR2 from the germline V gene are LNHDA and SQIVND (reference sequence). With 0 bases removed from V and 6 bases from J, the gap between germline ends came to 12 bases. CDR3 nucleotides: TGTGCCAGTAGTATAGATCCCGGGGGCACTCAGCCCCAGCATTTT. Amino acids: CASSIDPGGTQPQHF.

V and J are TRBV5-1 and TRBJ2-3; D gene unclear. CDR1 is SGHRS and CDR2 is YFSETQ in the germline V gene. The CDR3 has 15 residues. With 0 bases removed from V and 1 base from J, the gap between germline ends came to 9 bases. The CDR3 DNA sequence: TGCGCCAGCAGCTTGGAACCGACTGGCACAGATACGCAGTATTTT. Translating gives CASSLEPTGTDTQYF.

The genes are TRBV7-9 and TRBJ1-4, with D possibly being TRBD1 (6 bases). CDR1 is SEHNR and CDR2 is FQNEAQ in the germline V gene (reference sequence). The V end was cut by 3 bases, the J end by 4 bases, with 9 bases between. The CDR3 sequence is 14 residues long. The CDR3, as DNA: TGTGCCAGCAGCTTGACAGGAATTAATGAAAAACTGTTTTTT. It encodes CASSLTGINEKLFF.

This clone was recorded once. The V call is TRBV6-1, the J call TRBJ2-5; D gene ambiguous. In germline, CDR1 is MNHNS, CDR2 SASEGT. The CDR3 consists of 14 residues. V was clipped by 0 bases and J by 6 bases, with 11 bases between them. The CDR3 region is CASSEASLLQTQYF. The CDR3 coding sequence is TGTGCCAGCAGTGAAGCGTCTCTACTCCAGACCCAGTACTTC.

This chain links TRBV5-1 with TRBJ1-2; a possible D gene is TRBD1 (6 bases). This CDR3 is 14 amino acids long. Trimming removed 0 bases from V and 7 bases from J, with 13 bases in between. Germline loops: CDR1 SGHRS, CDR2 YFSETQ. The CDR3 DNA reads TGCGCCAGCAGCTTGGCCGGGACAAACCCTGGCTACACCTTC. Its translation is CASSLAGTNPGYTF.